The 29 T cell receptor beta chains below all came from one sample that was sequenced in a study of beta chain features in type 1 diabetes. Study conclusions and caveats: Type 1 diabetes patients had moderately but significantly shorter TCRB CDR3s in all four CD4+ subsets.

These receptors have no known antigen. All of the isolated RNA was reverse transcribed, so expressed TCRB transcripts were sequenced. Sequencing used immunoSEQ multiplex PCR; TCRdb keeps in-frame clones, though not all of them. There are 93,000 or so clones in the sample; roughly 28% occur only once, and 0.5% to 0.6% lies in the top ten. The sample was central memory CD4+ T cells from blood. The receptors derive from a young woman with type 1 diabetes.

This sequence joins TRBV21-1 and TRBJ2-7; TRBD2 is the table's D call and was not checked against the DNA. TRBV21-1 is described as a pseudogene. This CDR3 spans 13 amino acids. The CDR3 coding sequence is TGTGCCAGCAGCCCCTCGGGAGCGGACGAGCAGTACGTC. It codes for CASSPSGADEQYV.

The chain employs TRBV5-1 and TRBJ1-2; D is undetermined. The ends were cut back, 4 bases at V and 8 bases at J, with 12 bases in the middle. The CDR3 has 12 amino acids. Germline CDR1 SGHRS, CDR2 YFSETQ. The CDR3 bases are TGCGCCAGCAGCACCGGAGTTCGGGGCTACACCTTC. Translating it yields CASSTGVRGYTF.

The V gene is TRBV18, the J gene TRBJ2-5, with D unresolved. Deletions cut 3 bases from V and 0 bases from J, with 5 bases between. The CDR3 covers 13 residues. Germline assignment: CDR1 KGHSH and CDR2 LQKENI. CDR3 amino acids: CASSPSYQETQYF. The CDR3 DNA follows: TGTGCCAGCTCACCTTCGTACCAAGAGACCCAGTACTTC.

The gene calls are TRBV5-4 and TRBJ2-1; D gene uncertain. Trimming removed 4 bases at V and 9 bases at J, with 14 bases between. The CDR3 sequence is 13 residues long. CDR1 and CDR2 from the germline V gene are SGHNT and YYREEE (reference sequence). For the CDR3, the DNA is TGTGCCAGCAGCGTGGCGCTCGGTGGTGAGCAGTTCTTC. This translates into CASSVALGGEQFF.

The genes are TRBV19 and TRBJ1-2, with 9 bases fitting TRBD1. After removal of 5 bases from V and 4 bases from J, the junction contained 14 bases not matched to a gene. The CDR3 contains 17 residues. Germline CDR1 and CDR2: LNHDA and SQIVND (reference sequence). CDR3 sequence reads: CASSPRDRDFRRYGYTF. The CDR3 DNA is TGTGCCAGTAGTCCCCGGGACAGGGATTTTCGTCGCTATGGCTACACCTTC.

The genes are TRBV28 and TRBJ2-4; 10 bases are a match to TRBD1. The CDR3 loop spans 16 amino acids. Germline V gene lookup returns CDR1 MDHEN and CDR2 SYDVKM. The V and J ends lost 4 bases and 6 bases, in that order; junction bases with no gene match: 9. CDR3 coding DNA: TGTGCCAGCAGTTCCCCGACAGGGGGCGACCGAAACATTCAGTACTTC. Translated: CASSSPTGGDRNIQYF.

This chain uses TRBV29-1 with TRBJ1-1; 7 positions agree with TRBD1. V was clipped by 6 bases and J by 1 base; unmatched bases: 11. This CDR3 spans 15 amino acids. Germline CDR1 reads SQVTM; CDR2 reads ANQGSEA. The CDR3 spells CSVQRGRQENTEAFF. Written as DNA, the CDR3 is TGCAGCGTCCAGAGGGGGCGACAGGAGAACACTGAAGCTTTCTTT. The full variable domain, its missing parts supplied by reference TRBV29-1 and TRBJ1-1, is SAVISQKPSRDICQRGTSLTIQCQVDSQVTMMFWYRQQPGQSLTLIATANQGSEATYESGFVIDKFPISRPNLTFSTLTVSNMSPEDSSIYLCSVQRGRQENTEAFFGQGTRLTVV.

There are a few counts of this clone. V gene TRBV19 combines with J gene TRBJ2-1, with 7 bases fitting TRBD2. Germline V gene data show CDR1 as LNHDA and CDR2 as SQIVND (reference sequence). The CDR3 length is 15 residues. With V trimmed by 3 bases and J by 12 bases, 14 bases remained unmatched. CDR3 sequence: CASSIGGGLFLGQFF. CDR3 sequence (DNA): TGTGCCAGTAGTATCGGGGGAGGGCTCTTTCTTGGGCAGTTCTTC.

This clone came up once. Written as DNA, the CDR3 is TGTGCCAGCAGTGTGACTAGCGGGAGTTACGAGCAGTACGTC. Translating gives CASSVTSGSYEQYV. V is TRBV6-6 and J is TRBJ2-7; 12 nucleotides line up with TRBD2. The ends lost 5 bases at V and 4 bases at J; junction bases unmatched: 3. The CDR3 runs to 14 residues. Germline V gene data show CDR1 as MNHNY and CDR2 as SVGAGI (reference sequence).

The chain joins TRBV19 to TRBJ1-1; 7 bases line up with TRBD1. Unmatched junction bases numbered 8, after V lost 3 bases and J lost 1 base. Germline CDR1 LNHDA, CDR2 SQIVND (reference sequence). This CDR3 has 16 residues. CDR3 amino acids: CASSILWTGSNTEAFF. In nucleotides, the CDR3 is TGTGCCAGTAGTATCCTTTGGACAGGTTCGAACACTGAAGCTTTCTTT.

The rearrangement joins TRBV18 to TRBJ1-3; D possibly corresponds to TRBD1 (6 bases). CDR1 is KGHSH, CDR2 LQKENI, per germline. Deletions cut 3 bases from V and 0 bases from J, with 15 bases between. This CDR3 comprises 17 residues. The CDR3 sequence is CASSPFPTGTSGNTIYF. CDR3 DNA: TGTGCCAGCTCACCTTTTCCCACAGGGACCTCTGGAAACACCATATATTTT. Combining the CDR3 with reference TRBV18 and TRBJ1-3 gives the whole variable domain NAGVMQNPRHLVRRRGQEARLRCSPMKGHSHVYWYRQLPEEGLKFMVYLQKENIIDESGMPKERFSAEFPKEGPSILRIQQVVRGDSAAYFCASSPFPTGTSGNTIYFGEGSWLTVV.

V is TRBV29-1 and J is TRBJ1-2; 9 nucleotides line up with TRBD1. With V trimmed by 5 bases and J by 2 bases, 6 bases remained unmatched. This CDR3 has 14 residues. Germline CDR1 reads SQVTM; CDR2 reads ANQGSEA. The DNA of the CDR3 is TGCAGCGTTCCCGGGACAGGGACCAACTATGGCTACACCTTC. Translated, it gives CSVPGTGTNYGYTF.

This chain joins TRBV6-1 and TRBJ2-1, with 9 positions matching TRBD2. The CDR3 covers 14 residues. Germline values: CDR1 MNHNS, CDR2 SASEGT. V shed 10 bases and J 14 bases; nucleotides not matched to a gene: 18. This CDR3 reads CATLLLRSGSGKFF. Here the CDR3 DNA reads TGTGCCACCCTCCTCCTCCGTAGCGGGAGTGGGAAGTTCTTC.

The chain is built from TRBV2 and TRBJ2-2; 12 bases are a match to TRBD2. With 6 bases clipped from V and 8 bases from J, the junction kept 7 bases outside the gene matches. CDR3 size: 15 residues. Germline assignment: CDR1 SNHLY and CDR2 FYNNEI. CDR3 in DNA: TGTGCCAGCAGGGCGACTAGCGGGAGCGCGGGGGAGCTGTTTTTT. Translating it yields CASRATSGSAGELFF.

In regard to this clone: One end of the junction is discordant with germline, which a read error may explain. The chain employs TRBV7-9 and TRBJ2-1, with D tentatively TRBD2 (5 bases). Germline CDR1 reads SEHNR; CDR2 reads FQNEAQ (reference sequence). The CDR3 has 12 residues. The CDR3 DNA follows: TGTGCCAGCAGCTTAGGGTCGGGGTTCGGGGTCTTC. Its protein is CASSLGSGFGVF.

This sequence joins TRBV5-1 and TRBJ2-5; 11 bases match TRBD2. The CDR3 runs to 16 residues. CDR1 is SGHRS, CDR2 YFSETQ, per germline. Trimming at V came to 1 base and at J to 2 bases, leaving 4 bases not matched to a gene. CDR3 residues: CASSLIAGGLQETQYF. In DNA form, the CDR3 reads TGCGCCAGCAGCTTGATAGCGGGAGGGCTGCAAGAGACCCAGTACTTC.

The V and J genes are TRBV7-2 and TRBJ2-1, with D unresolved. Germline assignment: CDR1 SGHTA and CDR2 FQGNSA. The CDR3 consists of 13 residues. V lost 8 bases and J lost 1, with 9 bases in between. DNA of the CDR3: TGTGCCAGCGAACTATCTTCCTACAATGAGCAGTTCTTC. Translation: CASELSSYNEQFF.

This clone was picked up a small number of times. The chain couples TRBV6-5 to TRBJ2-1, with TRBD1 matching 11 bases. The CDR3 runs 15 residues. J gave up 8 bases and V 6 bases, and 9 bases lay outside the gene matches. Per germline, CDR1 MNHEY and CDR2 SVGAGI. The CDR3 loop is CASSPGTGGTDEQFF. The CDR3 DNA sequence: TGTGCCAGCAGCCCTGGGACAGGGGGTACGGATGAGCAGTTCTTC.

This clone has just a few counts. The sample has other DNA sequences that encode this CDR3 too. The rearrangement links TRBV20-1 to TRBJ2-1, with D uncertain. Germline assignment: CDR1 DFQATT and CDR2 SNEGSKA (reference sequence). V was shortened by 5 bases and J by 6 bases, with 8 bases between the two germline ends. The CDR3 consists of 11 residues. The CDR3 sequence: CSARRGNEQFF. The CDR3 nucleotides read TGCAGTGCTCGGAGAGGCAATGAGCAGTTCTTC.

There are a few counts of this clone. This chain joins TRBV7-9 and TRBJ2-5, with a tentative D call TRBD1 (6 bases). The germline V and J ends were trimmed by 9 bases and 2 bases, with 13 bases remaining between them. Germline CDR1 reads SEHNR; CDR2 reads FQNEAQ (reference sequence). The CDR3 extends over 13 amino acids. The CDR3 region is CASNGQPQETQYF. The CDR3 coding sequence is TGTGCCAGTAATGGACAGCCTCAAGAGACCCAGTACTTC.

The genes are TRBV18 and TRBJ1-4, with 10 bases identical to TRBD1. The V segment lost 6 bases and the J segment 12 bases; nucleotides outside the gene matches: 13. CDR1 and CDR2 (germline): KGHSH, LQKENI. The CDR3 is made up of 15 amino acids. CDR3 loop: CASSLHTGTGEELFF. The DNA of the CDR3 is TGTGCCAGCTCCCTACATACCGGGACAGGGGAGGAACTGTTTTTT. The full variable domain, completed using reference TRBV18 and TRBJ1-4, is NAGVMQNPRHLVRRRGQEARLRCSPMKGHSHVYWYRQLPEEGLKFMVYLQKENIIDESGMPKERFSAEFPKEGPSILRIQQVVRGDSAAYFCASSLHTGTGEELFFGSGTQLSVL.

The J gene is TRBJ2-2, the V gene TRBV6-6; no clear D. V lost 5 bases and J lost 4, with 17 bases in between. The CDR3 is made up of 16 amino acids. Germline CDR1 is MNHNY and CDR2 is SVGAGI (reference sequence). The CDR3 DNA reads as TGTGCCAGCAGTACTCCCCAGGCAGTCATCACCGGGGAGCTGTTTTTT. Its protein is CASSTPQAVITGELFF.

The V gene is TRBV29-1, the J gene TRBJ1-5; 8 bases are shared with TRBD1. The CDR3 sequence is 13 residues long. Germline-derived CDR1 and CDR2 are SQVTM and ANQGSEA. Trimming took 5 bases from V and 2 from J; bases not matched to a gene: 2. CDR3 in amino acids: CSVLTGGNQPQHF. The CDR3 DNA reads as TGCAGCGTTTTGACAGGGGGCAATCAGCCCCAGCATTTT.

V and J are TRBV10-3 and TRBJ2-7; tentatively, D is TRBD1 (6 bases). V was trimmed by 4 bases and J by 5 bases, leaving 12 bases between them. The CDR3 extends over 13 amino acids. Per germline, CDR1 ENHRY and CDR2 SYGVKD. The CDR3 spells CAISASRGHEQYV. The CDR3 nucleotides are TGTGCCATCAGTGCCAGCAGGGGCCACGAGCAGTACGTC.

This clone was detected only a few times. CDR3 nucleotide sequence: TGTGCCAGCTCATTCGACACGCGCAATGAGCAGTTCTTC. Translating gives CASSFDTRNEQFF. The chain recombines TRBV18 with TRBJ2-1; D unresolved. V was cut by 5 bases and J by 6 bases, with 11 bases left in between. The CDR3 has 13 residues. Per the germline V gene, CDR1 is KGHSH and CDR2 is LQKENI. Supplemented by reference TRBV18 and TRBJ2-1, the full variable domain reads NAGVMQNPRHLVRRRGQEARLRCSPMKGHSHVYWYRQLPEEGLKFMVYLQKENIIDESGMPKERFSAEFPKEGPSILRIQQVVRGDSAAYFCASSFDTRNEQFFGPGTRLTVL.

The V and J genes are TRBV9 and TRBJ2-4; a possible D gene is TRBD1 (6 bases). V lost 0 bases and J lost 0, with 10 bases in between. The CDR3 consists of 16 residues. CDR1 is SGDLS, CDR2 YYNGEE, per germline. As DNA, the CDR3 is TGTGCCAGCAGCGTAGGGACAGATAGAGCCAAAAACATTCAGTACTTC. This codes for CASSVGTDRAKNIQYF. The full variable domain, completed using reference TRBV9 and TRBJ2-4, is DSGVTQTPKHLITATGQRVTLRCSPRSGDLSVYWYQQSLDQGLQFLIQYYNGEERAKGNILERFSAQQFPDLHSELNLSSLELGDSALYFCASSVGTDRAKNIQYFGAGTRLSVL.

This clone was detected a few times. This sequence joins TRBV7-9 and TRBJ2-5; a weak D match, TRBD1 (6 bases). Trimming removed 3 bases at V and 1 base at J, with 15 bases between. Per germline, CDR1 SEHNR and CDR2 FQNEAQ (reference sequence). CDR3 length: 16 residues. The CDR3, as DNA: TGTGCCAGCAGCTTGGGGGCCGGGGCCCTCCAAGAGACCCAGTACTTC. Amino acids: CASSLGAGALQETQYF.

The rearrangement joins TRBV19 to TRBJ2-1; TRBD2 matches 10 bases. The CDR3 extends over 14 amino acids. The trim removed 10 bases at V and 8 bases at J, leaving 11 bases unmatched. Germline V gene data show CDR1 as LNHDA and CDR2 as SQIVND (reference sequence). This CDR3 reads CATRDLAGDDEQFF. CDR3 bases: TGTGCCACCCGCGATCTAGCGGGAGACGATGAGCAGTTCTTC.

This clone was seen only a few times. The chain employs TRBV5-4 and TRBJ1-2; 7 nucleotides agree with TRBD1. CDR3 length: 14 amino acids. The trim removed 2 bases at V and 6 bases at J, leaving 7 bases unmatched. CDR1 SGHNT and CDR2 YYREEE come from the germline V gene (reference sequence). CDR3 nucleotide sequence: TGTGCCAGCAGCTTAAAACAGGGGAATCATGGCTACACCTTC. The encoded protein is CASSLKQGNHGYTF.